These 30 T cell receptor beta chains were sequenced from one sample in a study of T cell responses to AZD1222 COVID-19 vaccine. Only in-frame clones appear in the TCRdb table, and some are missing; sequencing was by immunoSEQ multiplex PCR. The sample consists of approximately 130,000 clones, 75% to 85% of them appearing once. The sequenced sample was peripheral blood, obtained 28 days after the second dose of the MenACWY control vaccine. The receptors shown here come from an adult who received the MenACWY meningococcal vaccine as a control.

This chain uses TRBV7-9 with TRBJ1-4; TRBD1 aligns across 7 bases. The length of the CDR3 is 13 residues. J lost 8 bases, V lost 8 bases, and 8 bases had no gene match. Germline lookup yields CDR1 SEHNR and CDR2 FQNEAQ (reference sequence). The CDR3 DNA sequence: TGTGCCAGCCAACGAGGGGGCGACGAAAAACTGTTTTTT. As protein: CASQRGGDEKLFF.

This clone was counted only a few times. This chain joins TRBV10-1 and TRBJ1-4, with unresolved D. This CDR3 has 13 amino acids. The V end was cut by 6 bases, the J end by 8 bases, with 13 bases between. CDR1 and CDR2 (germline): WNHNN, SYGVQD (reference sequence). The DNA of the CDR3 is TGCGCCAGCAGCTCGGGAGCGGAGGAAAAACTGTTTTTT. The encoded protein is CASSSGAEEKLFF.

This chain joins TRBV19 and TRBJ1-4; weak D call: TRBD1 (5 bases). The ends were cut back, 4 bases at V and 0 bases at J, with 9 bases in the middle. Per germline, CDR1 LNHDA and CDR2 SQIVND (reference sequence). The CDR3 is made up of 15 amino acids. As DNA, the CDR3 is TGTGCCAGTAGTACTCGGGGGGCAACTAATGAAAAACTGTTTTTT. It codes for CASSTRGATNEKLFF. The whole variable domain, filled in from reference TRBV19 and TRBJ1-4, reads DGGITQSPKYLFRKEGQNVTLSCEQNLNHDAMYWYRQDPGQGLRLIYYSQIVNDFQKGDIAEGYSVSREKKESFPLTVTSAQKNPTAFYLCASSTRGATNEKLFFGSGTQLSVL.

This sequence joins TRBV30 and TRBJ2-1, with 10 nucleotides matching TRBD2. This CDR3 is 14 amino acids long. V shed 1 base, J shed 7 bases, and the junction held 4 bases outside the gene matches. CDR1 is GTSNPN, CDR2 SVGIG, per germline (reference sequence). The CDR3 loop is CAWSGASGRNEQFF. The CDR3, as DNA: TGTGCCTGGAGTGGGGCTAGCGGGAGAAATGAGCAGTTCTTC.

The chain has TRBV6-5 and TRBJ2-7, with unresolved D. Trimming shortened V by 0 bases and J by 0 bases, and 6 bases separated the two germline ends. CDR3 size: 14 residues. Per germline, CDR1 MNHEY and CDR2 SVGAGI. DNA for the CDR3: TGTGCCAGCAGTTACTCGCTGGGCTCCTACGAGCAGTACGTC. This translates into CASSYSLGSYEQYV.

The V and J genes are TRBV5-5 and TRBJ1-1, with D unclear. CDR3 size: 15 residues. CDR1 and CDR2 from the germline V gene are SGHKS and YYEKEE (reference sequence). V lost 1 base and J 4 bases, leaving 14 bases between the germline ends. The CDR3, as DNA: TGTGCCAGCAGCTTGATGAGGGTGGTATCCACTGAAGCTTTCTTT. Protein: CASSLMRVVSTEAFF.

The chain's CDR3 is CASRQDQETQYF. The CDR3 coding sequence is TGTGCCTCAAGACAGGATCAAGAGACCCAGTACTTC. The chain employs TRBV30 and TRBJ2-5; D possibly corresponds to TRBD1 (6 bases). V gave up 7 bases and J gave up 2 bases, with 11 bases separating them. The CDR3 length is 12 residues. Germline CDR1 reads GTSNPN; CDR2 reads SVGIG (reference sequence).

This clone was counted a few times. The DNA for the CDR3 is TGTGCCAGCAGCTTCTCGGGTGCGGTGTTGGGTTACAATGAGCAGTTCTTC. This sequence encodes CASSFSGAVLGYNEQFF. The V gene is TRBV7-8, the J gene TRBJ2-1, with D hard to call. Germline CDR1 is SGHVS and CDR2 is FQNEAQ. V lost 3 bases to trimming and J lost 4 bases, with 19 bases between them. CDR3 length: 17 residues.

CDR3 sequence reads: CASSLEFGLVNEQFF. DNA for the CDR3: TGTGCCAGCAGCTTAGAGTTTGGACTAGTCAATGAGCAGTTCTTC. This sequence joins TRBV7-2 and TRBJ2-1, with 7 bases fitting TRBD2. The CDR3 has 15 amino acids. CDR1 and CDR2 (germline): SGHTA, FQGNSA. Trimming removed 1 base from V and 6 bases from J; junction bases left unmatched: 6. Supplemented by reference TRBV7-2 and TRBJ2-1, the full variable domain reads GAGVSQSPSNKVTEKGKDVELRCDPISGHTALYWYRQSLGQGLEFLIYFQGNSAPDKSGLPSDRFSAERTGGSVSTLTIQRTQQEDSAVYLCASSLEFGLVNEQFFGPGTRLTVL.

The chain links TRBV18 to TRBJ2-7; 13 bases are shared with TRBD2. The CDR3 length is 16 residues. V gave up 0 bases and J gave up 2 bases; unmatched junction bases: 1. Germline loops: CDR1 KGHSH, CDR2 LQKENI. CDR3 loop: CASSPPGLAGAYEQYF. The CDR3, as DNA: TGTGCCAGCTCACCACCCGGACTAGCGGGAGCCTACGAGCAGTACTTC.

CDR3 DNA sequence: TGTGCCAGCAGTTACCGCGCCAATCAGCCCCAGCATTTT. Translated: CASSYRANQPQHF. The V gene is TRBV6-2 or TRBV6-3, the J gene TRBJ1-5; D not resolved. There are 13 residues in the CDR3. In germline, CDR1 is MNHEY, CDR2 SVGEGT. V was trimmed by 2 bases and J by 3 bases, leaving 5 bases between them.

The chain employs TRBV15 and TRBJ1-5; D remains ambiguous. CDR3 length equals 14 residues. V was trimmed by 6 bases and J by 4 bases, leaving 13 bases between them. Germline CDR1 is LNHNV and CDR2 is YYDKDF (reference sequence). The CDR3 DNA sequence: TGTGCCACCAGGGACTGGAAGGGAAATCAGCCCCAGCATTTT. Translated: CATRDWKGNQPQHF.

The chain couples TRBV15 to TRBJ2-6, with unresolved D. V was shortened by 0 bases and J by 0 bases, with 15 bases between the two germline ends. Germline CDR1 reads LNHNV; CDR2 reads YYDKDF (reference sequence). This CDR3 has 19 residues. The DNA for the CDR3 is TGTGCCACCAGCAGAGATGGGCAACTTACCTCCTCTGGGGCCAACGTCCTGACTTTC. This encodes CATSRDGQLTSSGANVLTF. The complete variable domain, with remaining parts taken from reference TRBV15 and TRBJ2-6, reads DAMVIQNPRYQVTQFGKPVTLSCSQTLNHNVMYWYQQKSSQAPKLLFHYYDKDFNNEADTPDNFQSRRPNTSFCFLDIRSPGLGDTAMYLCATSRDGQLTSSGANVLTFGAGSRLTVL.

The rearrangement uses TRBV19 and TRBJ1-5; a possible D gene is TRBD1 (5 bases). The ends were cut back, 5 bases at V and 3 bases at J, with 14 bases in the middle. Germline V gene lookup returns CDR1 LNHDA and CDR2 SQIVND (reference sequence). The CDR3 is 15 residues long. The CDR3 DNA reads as TGTGCCAGTAGTGTTGTCATAGGGGTCAATCAGCCCCAGCATTTT. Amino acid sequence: CASSVVIGVNQPQHF.

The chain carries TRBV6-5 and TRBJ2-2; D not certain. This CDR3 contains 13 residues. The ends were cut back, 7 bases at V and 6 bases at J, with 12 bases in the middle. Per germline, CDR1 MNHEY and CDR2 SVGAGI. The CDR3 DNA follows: TGTGCCAGCAATCATGGAGAATCCGGGGAGCTGTTTTTT. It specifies CASNHGESGELFF.

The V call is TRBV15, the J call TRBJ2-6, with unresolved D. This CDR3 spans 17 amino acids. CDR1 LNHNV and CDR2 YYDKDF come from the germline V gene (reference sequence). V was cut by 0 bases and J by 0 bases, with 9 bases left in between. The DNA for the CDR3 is TGTGCCACCAGCAGAGAGGACGGAAGCTCTGGGGCCAACGTCCTGACTTTC. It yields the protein CATSREDGSSGANVLTF.

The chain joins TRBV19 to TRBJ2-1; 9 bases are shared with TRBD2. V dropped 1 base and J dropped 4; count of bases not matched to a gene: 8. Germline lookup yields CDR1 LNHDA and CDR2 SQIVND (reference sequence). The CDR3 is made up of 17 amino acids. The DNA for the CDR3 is TGTGCCAGTAGTATAGTGGGAGCGGGGGGCTATTACAATGAGCAGTTCTTC. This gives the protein CASSIVGAGGYYNEQFF.

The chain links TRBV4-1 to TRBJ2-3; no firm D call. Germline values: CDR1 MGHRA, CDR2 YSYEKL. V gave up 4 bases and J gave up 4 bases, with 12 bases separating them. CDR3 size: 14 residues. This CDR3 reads CASSPTRLADTQYF. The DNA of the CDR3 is TGCGCCAGCAGCCCGACCAGACTCGCAGATACGCAGTATTTT.

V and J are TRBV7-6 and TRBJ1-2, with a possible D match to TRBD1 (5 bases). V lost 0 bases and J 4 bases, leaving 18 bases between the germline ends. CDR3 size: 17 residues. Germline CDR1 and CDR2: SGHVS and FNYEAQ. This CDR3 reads CASSLAFKGRGGYGYTF. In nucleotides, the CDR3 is TGTGCCAGCAGCTTAGCTTTCAAGGGGCGCGGGGGCTATGGCTACACCTTC.

CDR3 amino acids: CASSPMAGELDTQYF. CDR3 nucleotide sequence: TGTGCCAGCTCACCAATGGCGGGAGAGCTAGATACGCAGTATTTT. The V call is TRBV18, the J call TRBJ2-3, with 7 bases identical to TRBD2. Germline V gene sequence: CDR1 KGHSH, CDR2 LQKENI. J lost 5 bases, V lost 2 bases, and 7 bases had no gene match. The CDR3 loop spans 15 amino acids.

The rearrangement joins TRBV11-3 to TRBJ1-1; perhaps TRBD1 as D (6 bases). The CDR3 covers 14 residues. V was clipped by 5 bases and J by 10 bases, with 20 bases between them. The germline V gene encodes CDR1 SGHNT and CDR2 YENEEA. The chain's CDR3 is CASSDGGTVFRAFF. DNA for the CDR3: TGTGCCAGCAGCGATGGGGGCACGGTTTTTCGAGCTTTCTTT.

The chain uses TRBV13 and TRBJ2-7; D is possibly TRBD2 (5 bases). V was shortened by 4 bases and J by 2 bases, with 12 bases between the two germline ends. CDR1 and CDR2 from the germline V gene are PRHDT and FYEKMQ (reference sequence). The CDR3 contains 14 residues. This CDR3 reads CASSSPDYTYEQYF. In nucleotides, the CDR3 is TGTGCCAGCAGCTCGCCAGACTATACCTACGAGCAGTACTTC.

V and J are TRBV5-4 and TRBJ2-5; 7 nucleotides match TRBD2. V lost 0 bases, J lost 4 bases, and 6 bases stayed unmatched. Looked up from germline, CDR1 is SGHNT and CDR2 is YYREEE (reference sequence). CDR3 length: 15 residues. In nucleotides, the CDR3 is TGTGCCAGCAGCTTGGAGACGGGAGGAGGAGAGACCCAGTACTTC. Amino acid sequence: CASSLETGGGETQYF.

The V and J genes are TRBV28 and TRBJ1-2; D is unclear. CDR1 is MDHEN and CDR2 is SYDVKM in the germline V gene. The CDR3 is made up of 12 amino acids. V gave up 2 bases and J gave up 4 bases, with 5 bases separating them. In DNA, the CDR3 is TGTGCCAGCAGTTTACCGTTCTATGGCTACACCTTC. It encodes CASSLPFYGYTF.

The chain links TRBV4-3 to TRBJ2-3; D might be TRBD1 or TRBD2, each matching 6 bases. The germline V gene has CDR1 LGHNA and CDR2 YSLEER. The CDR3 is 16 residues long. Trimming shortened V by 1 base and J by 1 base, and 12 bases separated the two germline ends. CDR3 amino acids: CASSQGGASGTDTQYF. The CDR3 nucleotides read TGCGCCAGCAGCCAAGGGGGGGCTAGCGGCACAGATACGCAGTATTTT.

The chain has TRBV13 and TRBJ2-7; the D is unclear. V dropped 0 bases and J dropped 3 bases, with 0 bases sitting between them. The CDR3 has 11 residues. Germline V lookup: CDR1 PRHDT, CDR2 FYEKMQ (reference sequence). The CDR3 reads CASSLGYEQYF. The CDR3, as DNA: TGTGCCAGCAGCTTAGGCTACGAGCAGTACTTC. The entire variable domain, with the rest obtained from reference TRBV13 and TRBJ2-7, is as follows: AAGVIQSPRHLIKEKRETATLKCYPIPRHDTVYWYQQGPGQDPQFLISFYEKMQSDKGSIPDRFSAQQFSDYHSELNMSSLELGDSALYFCASSLGYEQYFGPGTRLTVT.

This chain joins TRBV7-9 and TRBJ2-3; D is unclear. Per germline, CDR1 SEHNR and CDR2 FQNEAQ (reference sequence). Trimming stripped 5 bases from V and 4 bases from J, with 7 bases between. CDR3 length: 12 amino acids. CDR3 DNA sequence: TGTGCCAGCAGCCCATCGGCAGATACGCAGTATTTT. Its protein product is CASSPSADTQYF.

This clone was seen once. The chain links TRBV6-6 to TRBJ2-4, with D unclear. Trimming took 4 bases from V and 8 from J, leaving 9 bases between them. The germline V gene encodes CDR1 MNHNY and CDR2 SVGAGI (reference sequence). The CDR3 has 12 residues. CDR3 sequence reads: CASSFQSHIQYF. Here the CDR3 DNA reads TGTGCCAGCAGTTTTCAGAGCCACATTCAGTACTTC.

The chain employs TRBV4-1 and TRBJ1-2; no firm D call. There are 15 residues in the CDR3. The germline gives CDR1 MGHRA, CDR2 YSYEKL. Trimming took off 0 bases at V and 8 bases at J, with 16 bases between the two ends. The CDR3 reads CASSQDRSAFEGYTF. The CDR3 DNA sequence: TGCGCCAGCAGCCAAGATCGGAGCGCGTTTGAAGGCTACACCTTC.

The CDR3 sequence: CASSQVRGADGYTF. The CDR3 DNA reads TGCGCCAGCAGCCAAGTTCGGGGGGCGGATGGCTACACCTTC. The chain couples TRBV4-1 to TRBJ1-2; the D gene is possibly TRBD1 (6 bases). The CDR3 length is 14 residues. Trimming shortened V by 1 base and J by 6 bases, and 12 bases separated the two germline ends. Germline-derived CDR1 and CDR2 are MGHRA and YSYEKL.